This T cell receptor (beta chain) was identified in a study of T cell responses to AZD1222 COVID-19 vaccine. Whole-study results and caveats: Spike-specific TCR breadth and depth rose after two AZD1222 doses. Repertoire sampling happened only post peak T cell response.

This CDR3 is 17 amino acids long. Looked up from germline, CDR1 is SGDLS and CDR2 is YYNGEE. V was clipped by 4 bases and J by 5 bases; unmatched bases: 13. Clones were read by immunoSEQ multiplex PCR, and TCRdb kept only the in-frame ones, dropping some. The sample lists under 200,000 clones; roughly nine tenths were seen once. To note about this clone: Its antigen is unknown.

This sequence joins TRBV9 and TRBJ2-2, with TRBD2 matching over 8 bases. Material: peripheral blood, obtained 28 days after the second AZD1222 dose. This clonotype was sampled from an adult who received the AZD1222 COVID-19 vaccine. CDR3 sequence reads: CASSTLGGASGTGELFF. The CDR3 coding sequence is TGTGCCAGCAGCACCCTCGGAGGGGCTAGCGGGACCGGGGAGCTGTTTTTT.